Below, one T cell receptor (beta chain) is given with its context. The CDR3 is made up of 13 amino acids. CDR1 is SQVTM and CDR2 is ANQGSEA in the germline V gene. The V gene lost 8 bases and the J gene lost 1 base, with 14 bases spanning the gap. Source study methods: From reference gene primer amplification, estimates of nucleated cell counts were derived. Only in-frame clones appear in the TCRdb table, and some are missing; sequencing was by immunoSEQ multiplex PCR. V and J calls and clone size are given by that table; D and trimming were obtained from the DNA. The sample records some 220,000 clones, around 84% being singletons. This record comes from a study of blood T cell repertoires in COVID-19. Study-wide background: Both acute and convalescent COVID-19 samples were obtained from the United States, Italy and Spain. Sample material is recorded as cDNA or gDNA derived from T cells, B-cell-depleted T cells, or PBMCs.

This clonotype was sampled from a human donor in a cohort sampled during active COVID-19. Sequencing input: peripheral blood. The chain combines TRBV29-1 with TRBJ2-5; D gene ambiguous. CDR3 amino acids: CSSRGGFQETQYF. CDR3 in DNA: TGCAGCTCCAGAGGCGGTTTCCAAGAGACCCAGTACTTC.